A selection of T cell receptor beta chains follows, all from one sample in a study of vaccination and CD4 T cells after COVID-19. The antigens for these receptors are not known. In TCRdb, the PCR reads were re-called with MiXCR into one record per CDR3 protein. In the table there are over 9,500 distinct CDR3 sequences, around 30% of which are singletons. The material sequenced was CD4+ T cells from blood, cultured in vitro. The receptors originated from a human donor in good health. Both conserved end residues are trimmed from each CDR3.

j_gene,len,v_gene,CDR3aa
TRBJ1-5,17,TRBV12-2,ASRQRKSGTKRVDQPQH
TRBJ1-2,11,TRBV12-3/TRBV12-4,ASSFPPNYGYT
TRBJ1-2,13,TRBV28,ASSSLTGTIYGYT
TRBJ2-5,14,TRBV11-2,ASSSAALAGQETQY
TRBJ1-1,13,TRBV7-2,ASSLVDRLNTEAF
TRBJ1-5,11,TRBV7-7,ASSLGTDQPQH
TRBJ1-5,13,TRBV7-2,ASSLARGEDQPQH
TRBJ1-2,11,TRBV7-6,ASSLAEGQGIV
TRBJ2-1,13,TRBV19,ASSPSLSSYNEQF
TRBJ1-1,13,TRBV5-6,ASSLSGTENTEAF
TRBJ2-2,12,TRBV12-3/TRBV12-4,ASSLTGSTGELF
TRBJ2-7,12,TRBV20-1,SASLAGLSYEQY
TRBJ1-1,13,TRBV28,ASSQTGWLNTEAF
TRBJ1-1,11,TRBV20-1,SARDTLNTEAF
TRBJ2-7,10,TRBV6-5,ASSSTGNEQY
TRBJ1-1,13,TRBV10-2,ASSDATGEKAEAF
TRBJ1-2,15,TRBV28,ASSPGQGWTWGNGYT
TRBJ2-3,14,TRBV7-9,ASSLEIAGAGDTQY
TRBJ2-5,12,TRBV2,ASSEGQGWETQY
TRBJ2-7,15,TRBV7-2,ASNSRVAGGSPYEQY
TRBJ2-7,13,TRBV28,ASSLSGTGMGEQY
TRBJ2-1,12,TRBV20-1,SARESGSVHEQF
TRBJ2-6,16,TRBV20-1,SARDITGGSSGANVLT
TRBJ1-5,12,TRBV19,ATTRQGANQPQH
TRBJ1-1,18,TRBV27,ASRSIGYEQYFGPGTEAF
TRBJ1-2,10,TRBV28,ASSPRDYGYT
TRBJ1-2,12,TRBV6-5,ASSYVQGDYGYT
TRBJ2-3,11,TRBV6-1,ASERNDGNTQY
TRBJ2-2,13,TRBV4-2,ASSQELWGPGELF
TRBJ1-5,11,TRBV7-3,ASSLTSNQPQH
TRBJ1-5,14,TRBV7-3,ASSLTGRGGHQPQH
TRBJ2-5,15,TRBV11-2,ASSPWRTSGSSETQY
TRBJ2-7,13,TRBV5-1,ASSLEKQGLGEQY
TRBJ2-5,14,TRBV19,ASSIGLAGGAETQY
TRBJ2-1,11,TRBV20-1,SAQKYRYNEQF
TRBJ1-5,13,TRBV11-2,ASSLIGRYGQPQH
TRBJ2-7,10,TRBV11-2,ASSKDRDEQY
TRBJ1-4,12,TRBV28,ASRLGGGNEKLF
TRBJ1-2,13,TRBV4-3,ASSQATGFDYGYT
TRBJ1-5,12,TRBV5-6,ASSFPGSNQPQH
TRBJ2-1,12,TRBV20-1,SAHGLAEGNEQF
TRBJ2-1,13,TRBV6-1,ASSGLAGVNNEQF
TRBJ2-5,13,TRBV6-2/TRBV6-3,ASSPGGLGGETQY
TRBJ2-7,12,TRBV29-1,SVGGLLPANEQY
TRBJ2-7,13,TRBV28,ASSWGQGAFYEQY
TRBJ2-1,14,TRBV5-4,ASSLDSSGRVNEQF
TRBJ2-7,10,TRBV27,ASGGGSYEQY
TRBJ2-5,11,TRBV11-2,ASSFAHQETQY
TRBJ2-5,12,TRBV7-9,ASSPRGVQETQY
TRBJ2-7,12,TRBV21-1,ASSALQGTIEQY
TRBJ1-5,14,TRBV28,ASSFMASLINQPQH
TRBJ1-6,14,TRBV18,ASSPIPPDSRSPLH
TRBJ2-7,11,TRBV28,ASQGLGSYEQY
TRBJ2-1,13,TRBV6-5,ASSYQGLKYNEQF
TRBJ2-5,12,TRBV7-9,ASSFRVNQETQY
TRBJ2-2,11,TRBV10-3,AIGTLNTGELF
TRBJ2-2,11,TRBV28,ASSPGQTGELF
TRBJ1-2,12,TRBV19,ASSSGSTGYGYT
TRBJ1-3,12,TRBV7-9,AIKGSASGNTIY
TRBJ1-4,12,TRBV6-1,ASRRTGGDEKLF